This TCR beta chain was obtained from a study of spatial heterogeneity in lung cancer (dated by TCRdb to the late 2010s). About the study as a whole: Donors were over 60 patients with early-stage, untreated non-small cell lung cancer from the lung TRACERx cohort. Follow-up PBMC samples were sequenced whenever the samples were available, and the median time to follow-up was two to three years after resection. Beta-chain transcripts were consistently detected in greater numbers than alpha-chain transcripts, which likely reflected higher beta-chain transcript abundance. In the raw uncorrected reads, each unique combination of TCR and UMI appeared more than ten times on average. In non-small cell lung cancer, the study made a quantitative comparison of TCR alpha and beta repertoires among multiple tumor regions, matched nontumor lung and blood. TCR repertoire features were related to nonsynonymous mutation counts determined by whole-exome sequencing of tumor tissue. At surgery, hundreds of tumor regions, some 61 matched nontumor lung samples and 56 PBMC samples were TCR-sequenced for both alpha and beta chains. Paper-wide results and their limitations: Additional single-cell paired TCR alpha and beta sequencing was considered necessary to confirm, at a functional level, the hypothesis that regional TCRs recognize regional mutations. Only 14 to 15 patients were included in the comparisons of baseline and follow-up blood repertoires. Ubiquitous expanded tumor TCRs were detected in blood more often at tumor resection than at routine follow-up.

In this sample, this clonotype turned up a few times. There is no known antigen for this receptor. No quality values exist for individual bases; no much larger clone is one base distant. Taken with the paper, the label for time point translates to: blood at routine non-recurrence follow-up after resection. TCR sequencing used whole RNA extracted from tumor and nontumor lung tissue, or from cryopreserved PBMC samples, without cell sorting. Only patients with enough RNA available from two or more tumor regions were chosen for TCR sequencing. The library was made by 5' RACE. The sequencing machine was a NextSeq 500. To allow correction of PCR and sequencing errors, the TCR library protocol tagged every TCR cDNA molecule with a unique molecular identifier. In the original analysis: Decombinator tools were used for TCR identification, UMI-based error correction and CDR3 extraction. TCRs above a frequency of 2 per 1,000, corresponding to the top 1% of the tumor frequency distribution, were defined as expanded. Each repertoire was subsampled 100 times to 5,000 TCRs, after which Renyi diversity was computed with the R vegan package. CDR3 similarity networks were built from amino acid triplet string-kernel similarity, with CDR3s being connected when pairwise similarity was above 0.82. The raw public reads went through TCRdb reprocessing: fastp at Q25, MiXCR clone calling, in-frame beta chains kept. A single entry per CDR3 protein holds the most common genes and DNA from its merged rows. The V and J calls were determined by TCRdb, not by the authors. Within this sample are roughly 120,000 distinct CDR3 sequences, with 9% to 15% of them counted one time only. The ten biggest clones cover around a sixth of the sample.

The germline V end is reduced by 6 bases and the J end by 7 bases; junction bases left unmatched: 15. The CDR3 contains 17 residues, cysteine and phenylalanine counted. Kept here is only the CDR3 DNA, which spans 51 bases and is read in frame from base 1. The germline V gene (reference sequence) yields LGHDT for CDR1 and YNNKEL for CDR2. The chain was built from TRBV3-1 and TRBJ1-6; TRBD1 aligns with 7 central bases. The TCR was taken from a male donor with early-stage non-small cell lung cancer. The specimen comprised PBMCs, sampled at follow-up. The DNA sequence follows: TGTGCCAGCAGTCAAACCCCCTCGGGACAGCCGAATTCACCCCTCCACTTT. It encodes CASSQTPSGQPNSPLHF. The variable domain in full, with residues beyond the CDR3 obtained from the reference TRBV3-1 and TRBJ1-6 genes, is DTAVSQTPKYLVTQMGNDKSIKCEQNLGHDTMYWYKQDSKKFLKIMFSYNNKELIINETVPNRFSPKSPDKAHLNLHINSLELGDSAVYFCASSQTPSGQPNSPLHFGNGTRLTVT.